The next 11 T cell receptor beta chains were all read from a single sample in a study of beta chain features in type 1 diabetes. What was sequenced were expressed TCRB transcripts, since all of the isolated RNA had been reverse transcribed. Libraries were prepared by immunoSEQ multiplex PCR; TCRdb keeps only in-frame clonotypes and omits some of them. The sample shows almost 350,000 clones, around 7.6% of them seen only once. Sequenced sample: central memory CD4+ T cells from blood. The receptor set was obtained from a woman aged 18-29 years in good health.

In this sample, this clone turned up a few times. The chain recombines TRBV5-1 with TRBJ2-1; weak D call: TRBD2 (5 bases). Germline CDR1 reads SGHRS; CDR2 reads YFSETQ. V lost 1 base to trimming and J lost 0 bases, with 11 bases between them. This CDR3 is built from 16 residues. CDR3 nucleotides: TGCGCCAGCAGCTTGATAGCTGGGAGCTCCTACAATGAGCAGTTCTTC. It translates to CASSLIAGSSYNEQFF.

V usage is TRBV28 and J usage is TRBJ2-1, with TRBD2 matching 7 bases. CDR3 length: 15 residues. Germline V gene sequence: CDR1 MDHEN, CDR2 SYDVKM. Losses at the gene ends were 6 bases for V and 4 bases for J; bases not matched to a gene: 9. The CDR3 loop is CASSWASGTYNEQFF. In DNA form, the CDR3 reads TGTGCCAGCAGCTGGGCCAGCGGGACTTACAATGAGCAGTTCTTC.

V is TRBV14 and J is TRBJ2-5; 7 positions agree with TRBD2. Germline CDR1 reads SGHDN; CDR2 reads FVKESK. V shed 0 bases and J 4 bases; nucleotides not matched to a gene: 8. The length of the CDR3 is 16 residues. The CDR3 region has the DNA TGTGCCAGCAGCCAAGATTTGGCTAGCGGCTCAGAGACCCAGTACTTC. This gives the protein CASSQDLASGSETQYF.

This chain connects TRBV18 to TRBJ2-1; no clear D gene. Germline V CDR1 and CDR2: KGHSH, LQKENI. The germline V and J ends were trimmed by 6 bases and 0 bases, with 18 bases remaining between them. CDR3 length: 17 residues. DNA for the CDR3: TGTGCCAGCTCCCCTCCAGGTAGCCTCAACTCCTACAATGAGCAGTTCTTC. It translates to CASSPPGSLNSYNEQFF.

This clone has a handful of counts. The chain links TRBV18 to TRBJ2-1, with no clear D. Trimming left V 1 base short and J 4 bases short, with 14 bases between. The CDR3 runs 16 residues. CDR1 and CDR2 (germline): KGHSH, LQKENI. The CDR3 loop reads CASSPRMSAAYNEQFF. In nucleotides, the CDR3 is TGTGCCAGCTCACCACGGATGAGTGCGGCTTACAATGAGCAGTTCTTC.

This clone was detected a few times. J is TRBJ2-1 and V is TRBV5-8; D is perhaps TRBD1 (5 bases). Trimming pared 4 bases from V and 6 bases from J, leaving 11 bases between. This CDR3 contains 13 residues. Per the germline V gene, CDR1 is SGHTS and CDR2 is YDEGEE. The CDR3 region is CASSVIQGNEQFF. The CDR3 DNA reads TGTGCCAGCAGCGTAATCCAGGGCAATGAGCAGTTCTTC.

The chain is built from TRBV7-2 and TRBJ2-3; maybe TRBD2 (6 bases). Germline loops: CDR1 SGHTA, CDR2 FQGNSA. This CDR3 comprises 16 residues. V lost 0 bases and J 2 bases, leaving 12 bases between the germline ends. The chain's CDR3 is CASSLAPGLDTDTQYF. Written as DNA, the CDR3 is TGTGCCAGCAGCTTAGCTCCGGGACTTGACACAGATACGCAGTATTTT. The whole variable domain, remainder taken from reference TRBV7-2 and TRBJ2-3, is GAGVSQSPSNKVTEKGKDVELRCDPISGHTALYWYRQSLGQGLEFLIYFQGNSAPDKSGLPSDRFSAERTGGSVSTLTIQRTQQEDSAVYLCASSLAPGLDTDTQYFGPGTRLTVL.

This clone was detected many times. V and J are TRBV10-3 and TRBJ2-3; 8 positions match TRBD2. This CDR3 is 15 amino acids long. The germline CDR1 and CDR2 sequences are ENHRY and SYGVKD. The ends lost 8 bases at V and 4 bases at J; junction bases unmatched: 11. The CDR3 loop reads CAISEERERADTQYF. CDR3 coding DNA: TGTGCCATCTCGGAAGAGCGGGAGAGGGCAGATACGCAGTATTTT.

The rearrangement uses TRBV27 and TRBJ2-2; D may be TRBD1 (6 bases). With 8 bases removed from V and 2 bases from J, the gap between germline ends came to 9 bases. CDR1 MNHEY and CDR2 SMNVEV come from the germline V gene (reference sequence). The CDR3 contains 13 residues. The CDR3 reads CASGTSNTGELFF. CDR3 in DNA: TGTGCCAGCGGGACATCTAACACCGGGGAGCTGTTTTTT.

Only one count was recorded for this clone. The rearrangement uses TRBV7-6 and TRBJ1-5; TRBD1 agrees at 7 bases. Losses at the gene ends were 5 bases for V and 6 bases for J; bases not matched to a gene: 10. Looked up from germline, CDR1 is SGHVS and CDR2 is FNYEAQ. The CDR3 totals 15 residues. The CDR3 DNA reads TGTGCCAGCAGCGCCTCGAGCAGGGGGGGTCAGCCCCAGCATTTT. Translating it yields CASSASSRGGQPQHF.

This chain uses TRBV29-1 with TRBJ1-4, with D hard to call. Germline V gives CDR1 SQVTM, CDR2 ANQGSEA. The CDR3 contains 10 residues. Between the trimmed V and J ends, which lost 2 bases and 15 bases, there was a span of 10 bases. The CDR3 coding sequence is TGCAGCGTTGAATACTCATGGTTGTTTTTT. It yields the protein CSVEYSWLFF.